This T cell receptor beta chain emerged from a study of preoperative IRX-2 immunotherapy in early breast cancer. The sample holds a few counts of this clone. Noted treatment: preoperative locoregional IRX-2 cytokine immunotherapy. Sequencing used immunoSEQ multiplex PCR; TCRdb keeps in-frame clones, though not all of them. The table has 95,000 to 100,000 clones, more than 80% seen once. Trimming took 1 base from V and 3 from J; bases not matched to a gene: 5. The germline gives CDR1 LNHNV, CDR2 YYDKDF (reference sequence). The CDR3 is made up of 16 amino acids. The chain carries TRBV15 and TRBJ2-2; the match to TRBD2 covers 7 bases. This clonotype originated in a human donor with breast cancer. The specimen comprised tumor tissue, sampled after IRX-2 immunotherapy. The CDR3 loop reads CATSRGGGSDTGELFF. CDR3 DNA: TGTGCCACCAGCAGAGGAGGCGGGAGCGACACCGGGGAGCTGTTTTTT.